This T cell receptor (beta chain) was identified in a study of OX40 agonist ivuxolimab in advanced cancers. Regarding the research as a whole: The costimulatory receptor OX40 (CD134) was targeted by ivuxolimab, a fully human IgG2 agonistic monoclonal antibody. Peripheral TCRbeta sequencing was intended to test whether TCR sequence diversity was altered and clonal T-cell expansion was caused by ivuxolimab. Intravenous ivuxolimab was administered to patients every 2 weeks at six dose levels: 0.01, 0.1, 0.3, 1.5, 3 and 10 mg/kg. The paper covers the monotherapy dose-escalation part of the phase I ivuxolimab trial, which included N ≈ 50 patients. Partial responses occurred in three dose-escalation patients: two with cutaneous melanoma and one with hepatocellular carcinoma. Patients were allowed to have had prior anti-PD-1, anti-PD-L1 or anti-CTLA-4 therapy, and less than 45% of the dose-escalation patients had previously received checkpoint inhibitors. Of the roughly 54 dose-escalation patients, hepatocellular carcinoma was present in roughly 19, melanoma in some 15, renal cell carcinoma in 9 and head and neck cancer in 9. The dose-escalation cohort was about 86% male with a mean age of approximately 59 years, ranging from roughly 20 to 80.

Patients with autoimmune disease history or receiving systemic immunosuppression were excluded from the trial. Peripheral blood for TCR sequencing was drawn from every dose cohort at baseline, at cycle 4 day 1 and at cycle 7 day 1. The samples were taken from a phase I, first-in-human, multicenter, open-label dose-escalation trial of ivuxolimab. The trial enrolled adults with locally advanced or metastatic head and neck squamous cell, hepatocellular, melanoma or renal cell carcinoma. Before TCR sequencing, CD4+ T cells and CD8+ T cells were sorted from peripheral blood as separate populations. Comments on this clone: The clone's antigen remains unknown. Base quality data are lacking; no much larger clone is found one base away. This specimen includes other DNA sequences encoding the same CDR3.

The investigation overall reported the following: At doses from 0.1 to 3.0 mg/kg, clonal expansion was seen in both CD4+ and CD8+ blood T cells between baseline and week 6. Antigen specificity was not determined for the clonally expanded peripheral T cells. In partial responders in the 0.1-3.0 mg/kg groups, normalized peripheral clonal expansion was found to be among the lowest, especially among CD8+ T cells. After ivuxolimab, CD8+ T cells had more expanded clones than CD4+ T cells on average. Low levels of normalized T-cell clonal expansion were also seen in some patients who did not respond.

Genomic DNA was isolated from the sorted cells so that the TCRbeta CDR3 region could be sequenced. The immunoSEQ Assay was used to sequence the TCRbeta CDR3 regions. Held by TCRdb, this immuneACCESS table contains in-frame sequences only and omits some clones. Under half of the omission traces to an unresolved V gene where checked; the cause of the rest is unknown. The sample profile shows around 65,000 clones; more than 90% of them were found once. The top ten constitute about 0.58% of the sample. Relative to germline, V is missing 3 bases and J is missing 2 bases, with 4 bases of the junction outside any gene match. CDR1 and CDR2 are read off the germline V gene (reference sequence) as LNHDA and SQIVND. The CDR3 runs 15 residues from the cysteine to the phenylalanine. Only CDR3 DNA is held: 45 bases, read in frame from base 1.

This TCR came from an adult with an advanced solid tumor such as melanoma, head and neck, liver or kidney cancer. Sample: CD4+ or CD8+ T cells sorted from blood, taken in a trial of the OX40 agonist ivuxolimab. This sequence uses TRBV19 and TRBJ2-3, and 8 junction bases match TRBD1. At the DNA level, the sequence is TGTGCCAGTAGTATTGGGGACAGGACCACAGATACGCAGTATTTT. Its translation reads: CASSIGDRTTDTQYF. Outside the CDR3, residues come from the reference TRBV19 and TRBJ2-3 proteins, so the full variable domain is: DGGITQSPKYLFRKEGQNVTLSCEQNLNHDAMYWYRQDPGQGLRLIYYSQIVNDFQKGDIAEGYSVSREKKESFPLTVTSAQKNPTAFYLCASSIGDRTTDTQYFGPGTRLTVL.